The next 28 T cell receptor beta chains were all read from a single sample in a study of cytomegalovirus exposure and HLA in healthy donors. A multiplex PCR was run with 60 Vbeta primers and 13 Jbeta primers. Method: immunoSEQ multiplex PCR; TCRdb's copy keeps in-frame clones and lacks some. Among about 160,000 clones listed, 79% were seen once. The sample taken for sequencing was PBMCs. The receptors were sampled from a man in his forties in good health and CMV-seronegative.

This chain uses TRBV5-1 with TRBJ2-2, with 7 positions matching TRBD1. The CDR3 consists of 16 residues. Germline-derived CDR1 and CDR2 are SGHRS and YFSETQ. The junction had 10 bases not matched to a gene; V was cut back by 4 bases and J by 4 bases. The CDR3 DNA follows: TGCGCCAGCAGCGGAACGGACAGGCACGGCACCGGGGAGCTGTTTTTT. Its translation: CASSGTDRHGTGELFF.

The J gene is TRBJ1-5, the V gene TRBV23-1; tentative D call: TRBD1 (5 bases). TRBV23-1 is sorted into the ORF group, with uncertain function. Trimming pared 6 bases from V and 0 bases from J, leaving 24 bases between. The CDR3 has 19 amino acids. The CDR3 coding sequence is TGCGCCAGCAGCCAAGCCCCGCAGGGCCCCTTCTATAGCAATCAGCCCCAGCATTTT. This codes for CASSQAPQGPFYSNQPQHF.

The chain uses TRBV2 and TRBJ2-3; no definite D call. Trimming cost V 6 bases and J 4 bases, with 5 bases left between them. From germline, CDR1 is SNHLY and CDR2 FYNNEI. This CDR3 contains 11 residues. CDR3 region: CASSYADTQYF. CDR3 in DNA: TGTGCCAGCAGCTACGCAGATACGCAGTATTTT.

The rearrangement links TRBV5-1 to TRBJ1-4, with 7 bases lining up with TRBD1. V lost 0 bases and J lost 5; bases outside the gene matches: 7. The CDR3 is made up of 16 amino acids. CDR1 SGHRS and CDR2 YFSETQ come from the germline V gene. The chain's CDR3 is CASSLVIGTANEKLFF. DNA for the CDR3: TGCGCCAGCAGCTTGGTGATCGGGACAGCGAATGAAAAACTGTTTTTT.

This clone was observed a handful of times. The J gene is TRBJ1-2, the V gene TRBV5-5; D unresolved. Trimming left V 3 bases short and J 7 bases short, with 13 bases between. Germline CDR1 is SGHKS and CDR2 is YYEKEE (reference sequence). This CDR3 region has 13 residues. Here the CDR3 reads CASSWLGSGGYTF. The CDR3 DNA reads TGTGCCAGCAGCTGGTTGGGCAGTGGTGGCTACACCTTC.

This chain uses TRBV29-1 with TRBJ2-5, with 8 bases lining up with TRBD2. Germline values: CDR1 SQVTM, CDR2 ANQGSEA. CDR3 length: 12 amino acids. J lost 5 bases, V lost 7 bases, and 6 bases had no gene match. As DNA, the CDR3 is TGCAGCGCCCTTGGCGGGAGGGAGACCCAGTACTTC. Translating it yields CSALGGRETQYF.

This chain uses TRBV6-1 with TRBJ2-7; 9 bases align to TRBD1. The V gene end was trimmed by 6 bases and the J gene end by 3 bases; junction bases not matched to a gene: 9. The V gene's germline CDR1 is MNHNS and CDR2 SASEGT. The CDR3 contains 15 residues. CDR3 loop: CASSLGTGFFYEQYF. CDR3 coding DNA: TGTGCCAGCAGCCTGGGGACAGGGTTCTTCTACGAGCAGTACTTC.

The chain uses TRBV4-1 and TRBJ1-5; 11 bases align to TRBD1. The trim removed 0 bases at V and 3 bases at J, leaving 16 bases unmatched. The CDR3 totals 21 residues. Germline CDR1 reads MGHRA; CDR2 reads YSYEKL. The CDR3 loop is CASSQDPWGTGGFQDNQPQHF. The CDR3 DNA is TGCGCCAGCAGCCAAGACCCGTGGGGGACAGGGGGGTTTCAAGACAATCAGCCCCAGCATTTT.

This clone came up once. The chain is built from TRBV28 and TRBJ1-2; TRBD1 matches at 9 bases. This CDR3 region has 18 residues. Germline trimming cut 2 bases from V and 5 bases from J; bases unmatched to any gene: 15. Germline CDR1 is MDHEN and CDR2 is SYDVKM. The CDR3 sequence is CASSLAGGGGQGRYGYTF. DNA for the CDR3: TGTGCCAGCAGTTTAGCGGGAGGAGGGGGACAGGGCCGTTATGGCTACACCTTC.

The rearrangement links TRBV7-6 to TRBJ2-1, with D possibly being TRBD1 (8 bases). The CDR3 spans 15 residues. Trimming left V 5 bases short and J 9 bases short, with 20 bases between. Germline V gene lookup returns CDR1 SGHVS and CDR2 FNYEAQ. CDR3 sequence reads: CASSPDRQGRGEQFF. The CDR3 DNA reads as TGTGCCAGCAGCCCCGATCGACAGGGGAGGGGTGAGCAGTTCTTC.

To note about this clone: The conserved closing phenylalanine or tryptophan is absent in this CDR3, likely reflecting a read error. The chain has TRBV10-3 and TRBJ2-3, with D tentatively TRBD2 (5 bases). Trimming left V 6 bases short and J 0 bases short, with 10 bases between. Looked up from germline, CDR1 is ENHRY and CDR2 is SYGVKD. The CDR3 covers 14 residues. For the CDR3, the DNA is TGTGCCATCAGGTCGGCGGGTAGCACAGATACGCAGTATGTT. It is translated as CAIRSAGSTDTQYV.

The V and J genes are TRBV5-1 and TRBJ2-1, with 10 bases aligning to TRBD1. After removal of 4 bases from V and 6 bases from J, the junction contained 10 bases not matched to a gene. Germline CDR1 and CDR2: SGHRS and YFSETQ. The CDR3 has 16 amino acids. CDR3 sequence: CASSVNPGQGSNEQFF. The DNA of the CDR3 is TGCGCCAGCAGCGTTAATCCGGGACAGGGGAGCAATGAGCAGTTCTTC.

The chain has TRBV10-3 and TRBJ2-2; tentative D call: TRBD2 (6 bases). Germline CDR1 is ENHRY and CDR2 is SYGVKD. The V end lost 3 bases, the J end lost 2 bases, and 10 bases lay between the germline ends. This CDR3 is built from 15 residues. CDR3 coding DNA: TGTGCCATCAGTGACCCTAGCGAAAACACCGGGGAGCTGTTTTTT. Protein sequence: CAISDPSENTGELFF.

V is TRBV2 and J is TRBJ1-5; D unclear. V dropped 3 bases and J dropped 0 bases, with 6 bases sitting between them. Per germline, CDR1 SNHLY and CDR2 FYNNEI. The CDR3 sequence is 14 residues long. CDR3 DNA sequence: TGTGCCAGCAGTGACCCCCGTAGCAATCAGCCCCAGCATTTT. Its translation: CASSDPRSNQPQHF. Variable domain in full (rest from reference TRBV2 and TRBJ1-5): EPEVTQTPSHQVTQMGQEVILRCVPISNHLYFYWYRQILGQKVEFLVSFYNNEISEKSEIFDDQFSVERPDGSNFTLKIRSTKLEDSAMYFCASSDPRSNQPQHFGDGTRLSIL.

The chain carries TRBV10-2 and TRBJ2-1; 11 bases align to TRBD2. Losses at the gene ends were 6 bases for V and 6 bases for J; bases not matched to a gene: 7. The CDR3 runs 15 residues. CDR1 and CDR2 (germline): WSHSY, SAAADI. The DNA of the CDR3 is TGCGCCAGCAGGGCTACTAGCGGGAGTACCAATGAGCAGTTCTTC. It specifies CASRATSGSTNEQFF.

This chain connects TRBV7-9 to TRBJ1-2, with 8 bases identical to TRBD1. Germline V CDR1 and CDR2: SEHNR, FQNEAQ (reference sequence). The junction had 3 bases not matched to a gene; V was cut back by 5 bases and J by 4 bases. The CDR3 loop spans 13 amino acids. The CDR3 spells CASSTGTGYGYTF. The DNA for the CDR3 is TGTGCCAGCAGCACAGGGACAGGCTATGGCTACACCTTC. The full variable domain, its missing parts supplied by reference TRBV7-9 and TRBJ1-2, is DTGVSQNPRHKITKRGQNVTFRCDPISEHNRLYWYRQTLGQGPEFLTYFQNEAQLEKSRLLSDRFSAERPKGSFSTLEIQRTEQGDSAMYLCASSTGTGYGYTFGSGTRLTVV.

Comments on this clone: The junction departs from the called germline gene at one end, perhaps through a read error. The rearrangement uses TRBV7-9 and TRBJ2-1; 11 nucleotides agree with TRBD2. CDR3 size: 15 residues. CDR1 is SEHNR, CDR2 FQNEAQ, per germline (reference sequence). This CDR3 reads CSSSPTSGSWNEQFF. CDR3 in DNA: TGTTCCAGCAGCCCTACTAGCGGGAGTTGGAATGAGCAGTTCTTC.

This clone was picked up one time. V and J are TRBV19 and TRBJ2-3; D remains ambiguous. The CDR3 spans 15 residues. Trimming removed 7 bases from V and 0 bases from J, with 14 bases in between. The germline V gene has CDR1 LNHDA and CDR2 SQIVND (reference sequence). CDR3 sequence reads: CASNIVGPSTDTQYF. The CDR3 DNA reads TGTGCCAGTAATATTGTGGGCCCTAGCACAGATACGCAGTATTTT. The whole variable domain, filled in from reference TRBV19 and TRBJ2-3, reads DGGITQSPKYLFRKEGQNVTLSCEQNLNHDAMYWYRQDPGQGLRLIYYSQIVNDFQKGDIAEGYSVSREKKESFPLTVTSAQKNPTAFYLCASNIVGPSTDTQYFGPGTRLTVL.

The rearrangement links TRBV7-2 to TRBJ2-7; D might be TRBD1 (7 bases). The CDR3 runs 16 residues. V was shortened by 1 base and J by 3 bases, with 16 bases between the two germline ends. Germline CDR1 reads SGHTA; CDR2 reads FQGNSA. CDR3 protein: CASSLDSGDSNYEQYF. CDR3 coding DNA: TGTGCCAGCAGCTTAGATTCGGGGGACAGTAACTACGAGCAGTACTTC.

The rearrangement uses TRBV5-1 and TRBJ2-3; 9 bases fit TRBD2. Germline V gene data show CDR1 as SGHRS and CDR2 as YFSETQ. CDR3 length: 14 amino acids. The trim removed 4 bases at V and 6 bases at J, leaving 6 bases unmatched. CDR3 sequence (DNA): TGCGCCAGCAGCAGTAGCGGGGGCTCGGATACGCAGTATTTT. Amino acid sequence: CASSSSGGSDTQYF.

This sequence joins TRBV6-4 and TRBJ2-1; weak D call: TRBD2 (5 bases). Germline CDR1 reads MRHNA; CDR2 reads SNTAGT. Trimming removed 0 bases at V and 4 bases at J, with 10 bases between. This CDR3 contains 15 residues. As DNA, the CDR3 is TGTGCCAGCAGTGACTCTAGGGAGCCTTACAATGAGCAGTTCTTC. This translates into CASSDSREPYNEQFF.

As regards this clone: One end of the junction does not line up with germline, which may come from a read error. The CDR3 bases are TGTGCCAGCAGCTGGGGCGGATCCTTCAATGAGCAGTTCTTC. This gives the protein CASSWGGSFNEQFF. This chain links TRBV27 with TRBJ2-1; D might be TRBD1 (5 bases). Looked up from germline, CDR1 is MNHEY and CDR2 is SMNVEV (reference sequence). This CDR3 spans 14 amino acids.

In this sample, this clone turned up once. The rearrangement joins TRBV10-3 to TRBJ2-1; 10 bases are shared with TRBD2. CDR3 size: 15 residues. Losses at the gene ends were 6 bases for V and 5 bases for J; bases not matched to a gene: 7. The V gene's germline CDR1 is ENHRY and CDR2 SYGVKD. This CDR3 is CAISSGLAKNNEQFF. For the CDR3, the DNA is TGTGCCATCAGCTCGGGACTAGCGAAGAACAATGAGCAGTTCTTC.

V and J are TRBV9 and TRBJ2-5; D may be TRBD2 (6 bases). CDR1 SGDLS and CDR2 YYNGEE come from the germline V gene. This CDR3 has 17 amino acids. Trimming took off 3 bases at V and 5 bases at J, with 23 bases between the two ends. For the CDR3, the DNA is TGTGCCAGCAGCGCGAGGAGTGAGGGACTTATGGGGGAGACCCAGTACTTC. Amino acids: CASSARSEGLMGETQYF.

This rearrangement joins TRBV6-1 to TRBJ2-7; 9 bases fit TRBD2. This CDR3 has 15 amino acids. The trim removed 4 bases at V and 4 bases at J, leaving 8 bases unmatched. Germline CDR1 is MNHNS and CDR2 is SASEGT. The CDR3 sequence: CASSASGLAGYEQYF. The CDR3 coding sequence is TGTGCCAGCAGTGCCAGCGGGCTAGCGGGGTACGAGCAGTACTTC.

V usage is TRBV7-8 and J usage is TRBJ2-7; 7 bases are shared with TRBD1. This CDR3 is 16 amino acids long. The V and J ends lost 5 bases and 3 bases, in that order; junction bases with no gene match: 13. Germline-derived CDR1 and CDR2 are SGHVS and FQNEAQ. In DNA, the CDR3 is TGTGCCAGCAGCCGGCCCGGGACAGAGGTTGGCTACGAGCAGTACTTC. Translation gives CASSRPGTEVGYEQYF.

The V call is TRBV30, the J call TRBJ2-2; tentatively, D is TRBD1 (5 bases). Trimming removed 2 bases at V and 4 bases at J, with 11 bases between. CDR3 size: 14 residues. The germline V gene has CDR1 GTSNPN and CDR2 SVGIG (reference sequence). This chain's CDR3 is CAWSLDSTTGELFF. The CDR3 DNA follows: TGTGCCTGGAGTTTAGACAGTACCACCGGGGAGCTGTTTTTT.

CDR3 sequence reads: CATRDTYYGYTF. The CDR3 DNA is TGTGCCACCCGGGACACCTACTATGGCTACACCTTC. J is TRBJ1-2 and V is TRBV27; D possibly corresponds to TRBD1 (6 bases). Germline V CDR1 and CDR2: MNHEY, SMNVEV (reference sequence). The length of the CDR3 is 12 residues. Between the trimmed V and J ends, which lost 10 bases and 3 bases, there was a span of 12 bases.